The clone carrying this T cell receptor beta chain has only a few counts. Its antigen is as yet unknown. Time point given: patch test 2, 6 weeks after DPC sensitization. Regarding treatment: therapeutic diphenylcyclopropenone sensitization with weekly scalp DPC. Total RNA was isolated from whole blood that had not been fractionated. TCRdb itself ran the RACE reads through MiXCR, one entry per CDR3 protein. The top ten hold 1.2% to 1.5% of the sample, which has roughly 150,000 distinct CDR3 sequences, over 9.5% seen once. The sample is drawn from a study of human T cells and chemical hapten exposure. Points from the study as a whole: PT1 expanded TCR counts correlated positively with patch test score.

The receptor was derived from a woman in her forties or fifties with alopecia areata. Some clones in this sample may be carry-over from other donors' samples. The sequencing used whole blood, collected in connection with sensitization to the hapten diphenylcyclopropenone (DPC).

The CDR3 reads CSARDWDRSNQPQHF. Here the CDR3 DNA reads TGCAGTGCTAGAGATTGGGACAGGTCTAATCAGCCCCAGCATTTT. The rearrangement links TRBV20-1 to TRBJ1-5; 8 bases are shared with TRBD1. The V gene's germline CDR1 is DFQATT and CDR2 SNEGSKA (reference sequence). The CDR3 is 15 residues long. V shed 0 bases, J shed 4 bases, and the junction held 5 bases outside the gene matches.